This passage covers 30 T cell receptor beta chains from one sample sequenced in a study of control samples from healthy donors and cancer patients. The method was immunoSEQ multiplex PCR; TCRdb's version includes in-frame clones alone and lacks a portion of them. Of roughly 450,000 clones listed, 75% to 95% are singletons. Input material: PBMCs. The receptors derive from a man aged 35 to 55 with head and neck cancer.

The chain uses TRBV10-3 and TRBJ2-7; 7 nucleotides line up with TRBD1. The J segment lost 2 bases and the V segment lost 8 bases, leaving 12 bases of the junction unmatched. The CDR3 consists of 15 residues. Germline V CDR1 and CDR2: ENHRY, SYGVKD. The CDR3: CAILGEGDRAYEQYF. The CDR3 region has the DNA TGTGCCATCCTGGGAGAGGGGGACAGAGCCTACGAGCAGTACTTC.

In the case of this clone: This same CDR3 is encoded by further DNA sequences in the sample. The CDR3 DNA follows: TGTGCCAGCAGCTTAACAGGGGGTGGTCCCGGGGAGCTGTTTTTT. This encodes CASSLTGGGPGELFF. The gene calls are TRBV11-3 and TRBJ2-2; the match to TRBD1 covers 8 bases. CDR3 length: 15 residues. Germline V gene lookup returns CDR1 SGHNT and CDR2 YENEEA. V lost 2 bases, J lost 6 bases, and 5 bases stayed unmatched. The full variable domain, with the rest looked up from reference TRBV11-3 and TRBJ2-2, is EAGVVQSPRYKIIEKKQPVAFWCNPISGHNTLYWYLQNLGQGPELLIRYENEEAVDDSQLPKDRFSAERLKGVDSTLKIQPAELGDSAVYLCASSLTGGGPGELFFGEGSRLTVL.

The chain employs TRBV3-1 (or the pseudogene TRBV3-2) and TRBJ1-2; D not certain. The germline V and J ends were trimmed by 0 bases and 6 bases, with 11 bases remaining between them. Germline values: CDR1 LGHDT, CDR2 YNNKEL (reference sequence). The CDR3 runs 14 residues. CDR3 sequence: CASSQELNIDGYTF. As DNA, the CDR3 is TGTGCCAGCAGCCAAGAACTAAACATCGATGGCTACACCTTC.

The V and J genes are TRBV27 and TRBJ2-7; D gene ambiguous. V lost 5 bases to trimming and J lost 1 base, with 9 bases between them. Looked up from germline, CDR1 is MNHEY and CDR2 is SMNVEV (reference sequence). The CDR3 is 13 amino acids. The CDR3 region has the DNA TGTGCCAGCAGTAGGGCCAAATCCTACGAGCAGTACTTC. Its protein product is CASSRAKSYEQYF.

The V call is TRBV28, the J call TRBJ2-7; unclear D gene. CDR3 length equals 14 residues. Germline-derived CDR1 and CDR2 are MDHEN and SYDVKM. V was shortened by 1 base and J by 5 bases, with 12 bases between the two germline ends. In DNA form, the CDR3 reads TGTGCCAGCAGTTTATTTGGGGAACGAAACGAGCAGTACTTC. Amino acid sequence: CASSLFGERNEQYF.

Comments on this clone: Other nucleotide sequences in the sample specify the same CDR3. CDR3 region: CASSASGTGELFF. The CDR3 nucleotides read TGCGCCAGCAGTGCCTCAGGGACCGGGGAGCTGTTTTTT. The V call is TRBV10-1, the J call TRBJ2-2; a weak D match, TRBD1 (5 bases). V shed 4 bases and J shed 5 bases, with 8 bases lying between them. Germline V gene lookup returns CDR1 WNHNN and CDR2 SYGVQD (reference sequence). This CDR3 spans 13 amino acids.

V gene TRBV9 combines with J gene TRBJ2-6, with D unclear. CDR3 length: 16 amino acids. Germline V gene data show CDR1 as SGDLS and CDR2 as YYNGEE. The ends were cut back, 2 bases at V and 0 bases at J, with 9 bases in the middle. In nucleotides, the CDR3 is TGTGCCAGCAGCGTCTCTGGCCTCTCTGGGGCCAACGTCCTGACTTTC. This translates into CASSVSGLSGANVLTF.

Worth noting for this clone: Other DNA sequences in the same sample also yield this CDR3. The chain is built from TRBV19 and TRBJ1-5; no clear D. The CDR3 loop spans 14 amino acids. Per germline, CDR1 LNHDA and CDR2 SQIVND (reference sequence). V was shortened by 1 base and J by 1 base, with 5 bases between the two germline ends. CDR3 in DNA: TGTGCCAGTAGTATAGGGTTGAGCAATCAGCCCCAGCATTTT. This translates into CASSIGLSNQPQHF.

The V and J genes are TRBV5-1 and TRBJ1-6; 7 bases align to TRBD1. Germline values: CDR1 SGHRS, CDR2 YFSETQ. The length of the CDR3 is 14 residues. V gave up 3 bases and J gave up 7 bases; unmatched junction bases: 4. The CDR3 spells CASSSLTGNSPLHF. The CDR3 DNA is TGCGCCAGCAGCTCTCTGACAGGGAATTCACCCCTCCACTTT.

This chain uses TRBV5-6 with TRBJ2-1, with D maybe TRBD2 (5 bases). Deletions cut 0 bases from V and 7 bases from J, with 11 bases between. This CDR3 contains 14 residues. Germline values: CDR1 SGHDT, CDR2 YYEEEE. CDR3 coding DNA: TGTGCCAGCAGCTTGGCCGCGGAGGCGAATGAGCAGTTCTTC. Translating it yields CASSLAAEANEQFF.

The rearrangement joins TRBV5-8 to TRBJ2-7; TRBD1 matches 7 bases. Germline trimming cut 5 bases from V and 2 bases from J; bases unmatched to any gene: 4. CDR1 is SGHTS and CDR2 is YDEGEE in the germline V gene. The CDR3 runs 13 residues. In DNA, the CDR3 is TGTGCCAGCAGTCCCGACAGGGCCTACGAGCAGTACTTC. Translated: CASSPDRAYEQYF.

The chain has TRBV5-1 and TRBJ2-7, with D perhaps being TRBD1 or TRBD2 (5 bases each). Germline V gene lookup returns CDR1 SGHRS and CDR2 YFSETQ. The V end was cut by 5 bases, the J end by 3 bases, with 18 bases between. This CDR3 is 15 amino acids long. This CDR3 is CASRDTGTGGYEQYF. The CDR3 DNA reads as TGCGCCAGCAGGGATACCGGGACCGGCGGCTACGAGCAGTACTTC.

CDR3 loop: CAWRQHQGYEQYF. The CDR3 nucleotides are TGTGCCTGGAGACAACACCAAGGGTACGAGCAGTACTTC. The chain employs TRBV30 and TRBJ2-7; D ambiguous. Germline CDR1 and CDR2: GTSNPN and SVGIG (reference sequence). The CDR3 runs 13 residues. Trimming cost V 3 bases and J 4 bases, with 13 bases left between them.

The chain has TRBV6-5 and TRBJ2-2; the D gene is possibly TRBD2 (6 bases). CDR3 size: 11 residues. Germline CDR1 MNHEY, CDR2 SVGAGI. Trimming took 5 bases from V and 11 from J, leaving 9 bases between them. CDR3 DNA: TGTGCCAGCAGTCCCGGGGGTGAGCTGTTTTTT. Its translation is CASSPGGELFF.

The chain links TRBV4-1 to TRBJ1-4, with D unresolved. Germline lookup yields CDR1 MGHRA and CDR2 YSYEKL. There are 15 residues in the CDR3. Between the trimmed V and J ends, which lost 0 bases and 4 bases, there was a span of 9 bases. CDR3 nucleotide sequence: TGCGCCAGCAGCCAAGATGTGGGGATTAATGAAAAACTGTTTTTT. Protein sequence: CASSQDVGINEKLFF.

The chain uses TRBV2 and TRBJ1-5, with D hard to call. This CDR3 has 12 residues. V was clipped by 4 bases and J by 6 bases, with 7 bases between them. The germline V gene encodes CDR1 SNHLY and CDR2 FYNNEI. DNA of the CDR3: TGTGCCAGCAGTGCCCGGACTCAGCCCCAGCATTTT. It specifies CASSARTQPQHF.

This chain joins TRBV11-3 and TRBJ1-1; maybe TRBD1 (6 bases). CDR3 length: 14 amino acids. Trimming removed 4 bases from V and 2 bases from J, with 11 bases in between. Germline assignment: CDR1 SGHNT and CDR2 YENEEA. CDR3 sequence reads: CASSSTGSNTEAFF. The CDR3, as DNA: TGTGCCAGCAGCTCGACAGGTTCTAACACTGAAGCTTTCTTT.

The chain employs TRBV7-9 and TRBJ1-2, with unresolved D. V lost 3 bases, J lost 2 bases, and 7 bases lay in between. Germline CDR1 SEHNR, CDR2 FQNEAQ (reference sequence). The CDR3 has 13 residues. CDR3 DNA: TGTGCCAGCAGCTTCGAAGGGAACTATGGCTACACCTTC. It translates to CASSFEGNYGYTF.

The chain links TRBV7-9 to TRBJ1-5; 8 nucleotides line up with TRBD1. The CDR3 length is 14 residues. CDR1 is SEHNR, CDR2 FQNEAQ, per germline (reference sequence). Unmatched junction bases numbered 7, after V lost 1 base and J lost 11 bases. The CDR3 loop is CASSLGTGGLSQHF. CDR3 nucleotides: TGTGCCAGCAGCTTAGGAACAGGGGGACTGTCCCAGCATTTT.

V usage is TRBV24-1 and J usage is TRBJ2-3, with 10 bases matching TRBD1. The V gene end was trimmed by 3 bases and the J gene end by 6 bases; junction bases not matched to a gene: 8. This CDR3 has 16 residues. Germline values: CDR1 KGHDR, CDR2 SFDVKD. CDR3: CATSDLSTGGSDTQYF. For the CDR3, the DNA is TGTGCCACCAGTGATCTCTCGACAGGGGGCTCGGATACGCAGTATTTT.

The J gene is TRBJ2-2, the V gene TRBV27; D is perhaps TRBD2 (6 bases). Germline V gene sequence: CDR1 MNHEY, CDR2 SMNVEV (reference sequence). V dropped 6 bases and J dropped 4 bases, with 12 bases sitting between them. The CDR3 has 14 residues. CDR3 bases: TGTGCCAGCAGACCCGGGACTGTCACCGGGGAGCTGTTTTTT. This sequence encodes CASRPGTVTGELFF.

This clone was counted a single time. The V gene is TRBV6-5, the J gene TRBJ2-1; tentative D call: TRBD2 (7 bases). CDR1 is MNHEY and CDR2 is SVGAGI in the germline V gene. V gave up 6 bases and J gave up 11 bases, with 17 bases separating them. The CDR3 consists of 13 residues. The CDR3 DNA is TGTGCCAGCAGACCCCCGGCGGGGGCCAAGCAGTTCTTC. As protein: CASRPPAGAKQFF.

The chain joins TRBV27 to TRBJ1-1; D gene ambiguous. The CDR3 length is 13 residues. V lost 2 bases, J lost 5 bases, and 9 bases lay in between. Germline CDR1 MNHEY, CDR2 SMNVEV (reference sequence). The DNA of the CDR3 is TGTGCCAGCAGTTTAGGGTTAAGGACTGAAGCTTTCTTT. This translates into CASSLGLRTEAFF.

The chain has TRBV15 and TRBJ1-2; the D gene is possibly TRBD1 (5 bases). Trimming cost V 4 bases and J 3 bases, with 15 bases left between them. This CDR3 is built from 15 residues. Germline values: CDR1 LNHNV, CDR2 YYDKDF (reference sequence). CDR3 sequence reads: CATSTPARGYYGYTF. The DNA of the CDR3 is TGTGCCACCAGCACCCCGGCAAGGGGTTACTATGGCTACACCTTC. The full variable domain, with the rest looked up from reference TRBV15 and TRBJ1-2, is DAMVIQNPRYQVTQFGKPVTLSCSQTLNHNVMYWYQQKSSQAPKLLFHYYDKDFNNEADTPDNFQSRRPNTSFCFLDIRSPGLGDTAMYLCATSTPARGYYGYTFGSGTRLTVV.

Points on this clone: The sample has other DNA sequences that encode this CDR3 too. The rearrangement links TRBV6-1 to TRBJ1-2, with D uncertain. V was shortened by 0 bases and J by 4 bases, with 9 bases between the two germline ends. The CDR3 covers 14 residues. The germline V gene has CDR1 MNHNS and CDR2 SASEGT. CDR3 nucleotides: TGTGCCAGCAGTGAAGCGCTCGGCTCCTATGGCTACACCTTC. It yields the protein CASSEALGSYGYTF.

The V and J genes are TRBV25-1 and TRBJ1-1; TRBD1 matches 7 bases. The V segment lost 4 bases and the J segment 4 bases; nucleotides outside the gene matches: 12. The CDR3 has 16 amino acids. Germline V CDR1 and CDR2: MGHDK, SYGVNS. This CDR3 is CASSGTQGLGGTEAFF. The CDR3 DNA reads as TGTGCCAGCAGTGGAACACAGGGGTTAGGAGGCACTGAAGCTTTCTTT.

The rearrangement links TRBV5-1 to TRBJ2-3; D gene ambiguous. Germline CDR1 and CDR2: SGHRS and YFSETQ. V was trimmed by 0 bases and J by 2 bases, leaving 10 bases between them. CDR3 length equals 15 residues. Here the CDR3 reads CASSLGFPDTDTQYF. CDR3 nucleotide sequence: TGCGCCAGCAGCTTGGGTTTCCCAGACACAGATACGCAGTATTTT.

The chain is built from TRBV27 and TRBJ1-4; TRBD1 matches 9 bases. The CDR3 is 21 amino acids. The V and J ends lost 3 bases and 0 bases, in that order; junction bases with no gene match: 17. CDR1 is MNHEY, CDR2 SMNVEV, per germline (reference sequence). CDR3 region: CASSFRNRGTGIRATNEKLFF. CDR3 DNA: TGTGCCAGCAGTTTCCGCAACCGCGGGACAGGGATAAGGGCAACTAATGAAAAACTGTTTTTT.

In DNA, the CDR3 is TGTGCCAGCAGCCTAGACAGGGTTGAAGCTTTCTTT. Encoded protein: CASSLDRVEAFF. The rearrangement links TRBV7-2 to TRBJ1-1; 7 bases match TRBD1. The CDR3 contains 12 residues. Germline assignment: CDR1 SGHTA and CDR2 FQGNSA. J lost 7 bases, V lost 5 bases, and 4 bases had no gene match. Full variable domain (outside the CDR3, taken from reference TRBV7-2 and TRBJ1-1): GAGVSQSPSNKVTEKGKDVELRCDPISGHTALYWYRQSLGQGLEFLIYFQGNSAPDKSGLPSDRFSAERTGGSVSTLTIQRTQQEDSAVYLCASSLDRVEAFFGQGTRLTVV.

The chain joins TRBV15 to TRBJ1-3, with 7 bases fitting TRBD1. The CDR3 sequence is 21 residues long. The germline V gene has CDR1 LNHNV and CDR2 YYDKDF (reference sequence). V was pared by 5 bases and J by 3 bases, with 25 bases of the junction left unmatched. The CDR3 DNA follows: TGTGCCACCAGCGCCCCTGGTCCCAGGGGGTCCGCCTTTGTTGGTGGAAACACCATATATTTT. Amino acid sequence: CATSAPGPRGSAFVGGNTIYF.